A single sample is the source of the 30 T cell receptor beta chains below, sequenced in a study of Ad26.COV2.S vaccination and SARS-CoV-2 variants. The treatment was: 15 to 20 received Ad26.COV2.S at low or high dose, single or two shots; roughly five received placebo; per-sample allocation not given. Each sample was drawn 63 days after the first injection (of vaccine or placebo). Here immunoSEQ multiplex PCR was the method, and the copy in TCRdb shows in-frame clones only, minus some. The sample contains some 300,000 clones, around 83% of which appear only once. Here the sequenced sample was peripheral blood, taken in a trial of Ad26.COV2.S vaccine versus placebo. Receptor source: a person aged 18-60 years who received the Ad26.COV2.S COVID-19 vaccine or a placebo.

This chain uses TRBV6-4 with TRBJ2-2; D gene ambiguous. CDR3 length: 14 amino acids. Per germline, CDR1 MRHNA and CDR2 SNTAGT. Trimming took 0 bases from V and 0 from J, leaving 2 bases between them. The CDR3 bases are TGTGCCAGCAGTGACTCGGCGAACACCGGGGAGCTGTTTTTT. It is translated as CASSDSANTGELFF.

Points on this clone: Other DNA sequences of this sample code for an identical CDR3. The gene calls are TRBV7-2 and TRBJ2-1; 9 positions agree with TRBD1. This CDR3 has 15 residues. V trimming: 3 bases; J trimming: 1 base; junction bases outside the gene matches: 1. Germline lookup yields CDR1 SGHTA and CDR2 FQGNSA. CDR3 coding DNA: TGTGCCAGCAGCTTCGACAGGGGGTCCTACAATGAGCAGTTCTTC. Its translation is CASSFDRGSYNEQFF.

The gene calls are TRBV6-1 and TRBJ2-7, with D tentatively TRBD2 (7 bases). This CDR3 is built from 16 residues. V lost 4 bases and J 6 bases, leaving 22 bases between the germline ends. The germline gives CDR1 MNHNS, CDR2 SASEGT. CDR3 loop: CASSGSGGAGFSEQYF. The CDR3 DNA follows: TGTGCCAGCAGTGGATCGGGGGGCGCAGGCTTCTCCGAGCAGTACTTC.

V usage is TRBV2 and J usage is TRBJ2-7; a weak D match, TRBD1 (5 bases). CDR1 and CDR2 (germline): SNHLY, FYNNEI. V gave up 6 bases and J gave up 4 bases, with 10 bases separating them. The CDR3 length is 12 residues. The CDR3 bases are TGTGCCAGCAGCCGACAGCTTTACGAGCAGTACTTC. Translated: CASSRQLYEQYF. The full variable domain, its missing parts supplied by reference TRBV2 and TRBJ2-7, is EPEVTQTPSHQVTQMGQEVILRCVPISNHLYFYWYRQILGQKVEFLVSFYNNEISEKSEIFDDQFSVERPDGSNFTLKIRSTKLEDSAMYFCASSRQLYEQYFGPGTRLTVT.

The CDR3 sequence is CSASRIGPLSGETQYF. DNA of the CDR3: TGCAGTGCTAGTAGGATTGGCCCCCTATCTGGGGAGACCCAGTACTTC. This rearrangement joins TRBV20-1 to TRBJ2-5; D not certain. Germline CDR1 DFQATT, CDR2 SNEGSKA (reference sequence). The CDR3 length is 16 residues. V lost 3 bases to trimming and J lost 5 bases, with 22 bases between them.

The J gene is TRBJ2-7, the V gene TRBV7-8, with 7 nucleotides matching TRBD1. Unmatched junction bases numbered 12, after V lost 7 bases and J lost 3 bases. Germline values: CDR1 SGHVS, CDR2 FQNEAQ. CDR3 length equals 15 residues. This CDR3 reads CASTPRGQGIYEQYF. The CDR3 region has the DNA TGTGCCAGCACCCCTAGGGGGCAGGGGATCTACGAGCAGTACTTC.

CDR3 in DNA: TGTGCCAGCAGCAAGGACAGGGGCCTCGAAAAACTGTTTTTT. Amino acids: CASSKDRGLEKLFF. The rearrangement uses TRBV7-9 and TRBJ1-4, with 9 bases aligning to TRBD1. This CDR3 is 14 amino acids long. Trimming removed 5 bases from V and 8 bases from J; junction bases left unmatched: 6. Germline loops: CDR1 SEHNR, CDR2 FQNEAQ (reference sequence).

This rearrangement joins TRBV6-5 to TRBJ1-2; 7 nucleotides line up with TRBD1. Germline lookup yields CDR1 MNHEY and CDR2 SVGAGI. With V trimmed by 6 bases and J by 2 bases, 9 bases remained unmatched. The CDR3 has 15 residues. Here the CDR3 DNA reads TGTGCCAGCAGCCTCGAAGGGGGCAAGAACTATGGCTACACCTTC. Translation gives CASSLEGGKNYGYTF.

This clone was detected ten times or more. Other DNA sequences within the sample encode an identical CDR3. The gene calls are TRBV5-4 and TRBJ1-6; no reliable D call. From germline, CDR1 is SGHNT and CDR2 YYREEE (reference sequence). V was trimmed by 4 bases and J by 7 bases, leaving 6 bases between them. The CDR3 contains 12 residues. The CDR3: CASSLDNSPLHF. The CDR3 DNA is TGTGCCAGCAGCCTGGACAATTCACCCCTCCACTTT.

The rearrangement links TRBV6-6 to TRBJ1-1; 9 bases match TRBD1. CDR1 is MNHNY, CDR2 SVGAGI, per germline (reference sequence). Germline trimming cut 7 bases from V and 1 base from J; bases unmatched to any gene: 10. The CDR3 has 16 residues. The CDR3 coding sequence is TGTGCCAGCAACCTAGCACAGGGGGCGCAGAACACTGAAGCTTTCTTT. This gives the protein CASNLAQGAQNTEAFF.

The chain carries TRBV4-1 and TRBJ2-1; D assignment may be TRBD1 or TRBD2 (6 bases each). V was cut by 5 bases and J by 0 bases, with 20 bases left in between. Germline-derived CDR1 and CDR2 are MGHRA and YSYEKL. The CDR3 consists of 18 residues. The CDR3 protein is CASSGLNRDSYSYNEQFF. For the CDR3, the DNA is TGCGCCAGCAGCGGACTAAACAGGGACTCCTACTCCTACAATGAGCAGTTCTTC.

This chain links TRBV5-4 with TRBJ2-1, with 9 bases aligning to TRBD2. CDR1 is SGHNT, CDR2 YYREEE, per germline (reference sequence). This CDR3 is 17 amino acids long. V was pared by 0 bases and J by 4 bases, with 8 bases of the junction left unmatched. This CDR3 reads CASSLGPTSGSYNEQFF. The CDR3 DNA is TGTGCCAGCAGCTTGGGCCCCACTAGCGGGTCATACAATGAGCAGTTCTTC.

The chain is built from TRBV5-4 and TRBJ1-1; D unclear. V lost 3 bases to trimming and J lost 0 bases, with 3 bases between them. Germline CDR1 is SGHNT and CDR2 is YYREEE (reference sequence). CDR3 size: 12 residues. CDR3 DNA: TGTGCCAGCAGCTCCATGAACACTGAAGCTTTCTTT. This translates into CASSSMNTEAFF.

V gene TRBV19 combines with J gene TRBJ1-1; possibly TRBD1 for D (5 bases). Germline lookup yields CDR1 LNHDA and CDR2 SQIVND (reference sequence). V was pared by 1 base and J by 4 bases, with 13 bases between. The CDR3 runs 15 residues. The CDR3 nucleotides read TGTGCCAGTAGTATAGTAGGGGTAAGGAGCACTGAAGCTTTCTTT. This codes for CASSIVGVRSTEAFF.

This chain joins TRBV30 and TRBJ1-5; 7 bases are shared with TRBD1. Germline CDR1 reads GTSNPN; CDR2 reads SVGIG (reference sequence). This CDR3 is 14 amino acids long. CDR3 region: CSFTGTDSNQPQHF. In DNA form, the CDR3 reads TGTTCTTTTACCGGGACAGATAGCAATCAGCCCCAGCATTTT.

The V call is TRBV18, the J call TRBJ2-5; 8 bases are shared with TRBD1. Per germline, CDR1 KGHSH and CDR2 LQKENI. This CDR3 is built from 16 residues. The trim removed 2 bases at V and 1 base at J, leaving 6 bases unmatched. CDR3 coding DNA: TGTGCCAGCTCACCAAAGGACAGGGACCTCCAAGAGACCCAGTACTTC. Translating gives CASSPKDRDLQETQYF.

V is TRBV9 and J is TRBJ1-1; no reliable D call. CDR3 length: 14 amino acids. The germline V gene has CDR1 SGDLS and CDR2 YYNGEE. Trimming left V 0 bases short and J 3 bases short, with 9 bases between. Written as DNA, the CDR3 is TGTGCCAGCAGCGTAGCTACGTCTTACACTGAAGCTTTCTTT. This codes for CASSVATSYTEAFF.

V usage is TRBV7-2 and J usage is TRBJ1-6; D uncertain. Germline lookup yields CDR1 SGHTA and CDR2 FQGNSA. V lost 2 bases and J lost 5, with 10 bases in between. CDR3 length: 15 amino acids. CDR3 DNA sequence: TGTGCCAGCAGCTTATGGGAAGTGGATAATTCACCCCTCCACTTT. Protein sequence: CASSLWEVDNSPLHF.

The chain uses TRBV7-3 and TRBJ1-1; no clear D. The germline V and J ends were trimmed by 5 bases and 1 base, with 8 bases remaining between them. Germline V gene lookup returns CDR1 SGHTA and CDR2 FQGTGA. The CDR3 covers 13 residues. For the CDR3, the DNA is TGTGCCAGCAGCACATACAAGAACACTGAAGCTTTCTTT. It is translated as CASSTYKNTEAFF.

This chain uses TRBV6-4 with TRBJ2-1, with D perhaps TRBD2 (7 bases). Trimming took off 6 bases at V and 0 bases at J, with 18 bases between the two ends. The germline gives CDR1 MRHNA, CDR2 SNTAGT. This CDR3 contains 17 residues. CDR3 region: CASSPFGGPSSYNEQFF. The CDR3 DNA reads TGTGCCAGCAGCCCTTTCGGGGGGCCGAGCTCCTACAATGAGCAGTTCTTC.

The V call is TRBV11-2, the J call TRBJ1-3; D uncertain. This CDR3 is built from 14 residues. V lost 2 bases and J 5 bases, leaving 10 bases between the germline ends. Germline assignment: CDR1 SGHAT and CDR2 FQNNGV. This chain's CDR3 is CASSLSWWRNTIYF. The DNA for the CDR3 is TGTGCCAGCAGCTTATCATGGTGGCGAAACACCATATATTTT.

V usage is TRBV5-1 and J usage is TRBJ1-1; D perhaps matches TRBD1 (6 bases). Trimming took off 0 bases at V and 1 base at J, with 10 bases between the two ends. The germline gives CDR1 SGHRS, CDR2 YFSETQ. The CDR3 contains 15 residues. The CDR3 DNA follows: TGCGCCAGCAGCTTGGGGGGGCAGTGGAACACTGAAGCTTTCTTT. The encoded protein is CASSLGGQWNTEAFF.

The rearrangement uses TRBV27 and TRBJ2-7; weak D call: TRBD1 (6 bases). V lost 4 bases, J lost 2 bases, and 12 bases lay in between. This CDR3 spans 14 amino acids. Germline V gives CDR1 MNHEY, CDR2 SMNVEV (reference sequence). CDR3 protein: CASSSRQETYEQYF. DNA for the CDR3: TGTGCCAGCAGTTCGCGACAGGAGACCTACGAGCAGTACTTC.

This clone was observed a single time. V and J are TRBV28 and TRBJ2-5; D is tentatively TRBD1 or TRBD2 (5 bases each). The length of the CDR3 is 16 residues. Germline V gene lookup returns CDR1 MDHEN and CDR2 SYDVKM. Between the trimmed V and J ends, which lost 4 bases and 4 bases, there was a span of 19 bases. CDR3 DNA: TGTGCCAGCAGTTCTTCTAGAGGGCAGGGACGAGAGACCCAGTACTTC. It translates to CASSSSRGQGRETQYF. The variable domain in full, completed from reference TRBV28 and TRBJ2-5, reads DVKVTQSSRYLVKRTGEKVFLECVQDMDHENMFWYRQDPGLGLRLIYFSYDVKMKEKGDIPEGYSVSREKKERFSLILESASTNQTSMYLCASSSSRGQGRETQYFGPGTRLLVL.

Note on this clone: The sample has other DNA sequences that encode this CDR3 too. The chain recombines TRBV19 with TRBJ1-2; no reliable D call. This CDR3 comprises 13 residues. The germline V and J ends were trimmed by 3 bases and 5 bases, with 10 bases remaining between them. The V gene's germline CDR1 is LNHDA and CDR2 SQIVND (reference sequence). The CDR3 nucleotides read TGTGCCAGTAGTATTGGGGAGGCATATGGCTACACCTTC. This sequence encodes CASSIGEAYGYTF.

V and J are TRBV14 and TRBJ2-2, with D possibly matching TRBD2 (6 bases). This CDR3 comprises 13 residues. V gave up 6 bases and J gave up 6 bases, with 11 bases separating them. The germline CDR1 and CDR2 sequences are SGHDN and FVKESK. CDR3 DNA: TGTGCCAGCAGGCGGGGTGGAGCCGGGGAGCTGTTTTTT. Translated: CASRRGGAGELFF.

The chain has TRBV3-1 (or the pseudogene TRBV3-2) and TRBJ1-3, with D uncertain. The ends were cut back, 0 bases at V and 0 bases at J, with 12 bases in the middle. CDR1 LGHDT and CDR2 YNNKEL come from the germline V gene (reference sequence). The CDR3 has 17 residues. The CDR3 DNA reads as TGTGCCAGCAGCCAAGAGTGGGAAAGAACCTCTGGAAACACCATATATTTT. Protein sequence: CASSQEWERTSGNTIYF.

CDR3 DNA: TGTGCCAGCACCGATCAGGGGTACACTGAAGCTTTCTTT. This sequence encodes CASTDQGYTEAFF. The V and J genes are TRBV2 and TRBJ1-1, with a weak D call TRBD1 (6 bases). Between the trimmed V and J ends, which lost 7 bases and 3 bases, there was a span of 12 bases. In germline, CDR1 is SNHLY, CDR2 FYNNEI. The CDR3 is 13 amino acids. The complete variable domain, with remaining parts taken from reference TRBV2 and TRBJ1-1, reads EPEVTQTPSHQVTQMGQEVILRCVPISNHLYFYWYRQILGQKVEFLVSFYNNEISEKSEIFDDQFSVERPDGSNFTLKIRSTKLEDSAMYFCASTDQGYTEAFFGQGTRLTVV.

J is TRBJ1-6 and V is TRBV5-1; D unclear. CDR1 is SGHRS and CDR2 is YFSETQ in the germline V gene. The CDR3 has 16 residues. With 4 bases removed from V and 7 bases from J, the gap between germline ends came to 18 bases. The CDR3, as DNA: TGCGCCAGCAGCGCCGCTGCAGTCCGGGTCAATTCACCCCTCCACTTT. Protein product: CASSAAAVRVNSPLHF.

The V call is TRBV7-2, the J call TRBJ1-2, with 9 bases identical to TRBD1. The V segment lost 2 bases and the J segment 3 bases; nucleotides outside the gene matches: 7. CDR3 size: 16 residues. CDR1 is SGHTA, CDR2 FQGNSA, per germline. CDR3: CASSLFNRGRDYGYTF. As DNA, the CDR3 is TGTGCCAGCAGCTTATTCAACAGGGGGCGCGACTATGGCTACACCTTC.